This entry features one T cell receptor beta chain sequence. This specimen comes from a study of blood T cell repertoires in COVID-19. At the level of the study: T cells, B-cell-depleted T cells, or PBMCs provided the cDNA or gDNA that served as material.

Sequencing was performed with immunoSEQ multiplex PCR; in TCRdb, only in-frame clones are kept and a portion is missing. Of approximately 260,000 clones listed, roughly 84% are singletons. Cohorts were determined from participant-reported clinical history. Individuals in the exposed group had encountered a COVID-19 case within 2 weeks preceding study entry. The length of the CDR3 is 14 residues. The ends were cut back, 1 base at V and 8 bases at J, with 11 bases in the middle. CDR1 LNHDA and CDR2 SQIVND come from the germline V gene (reference sequence). Specimen: PBMCs or T cells enriched from blood (not recorded which). The TCR comes from a woman aged 45 to 65 who had been exposed to COVID-19. This chain connects TRBV19 to TRBJ2-2; D unclear. The CDR3 sequence is CASSIGAFLGELFF. The CDR3 bases are TGTGCCAGTAGTATAGGGGCATTCCTAGGGGAGCTGTTTTTT.